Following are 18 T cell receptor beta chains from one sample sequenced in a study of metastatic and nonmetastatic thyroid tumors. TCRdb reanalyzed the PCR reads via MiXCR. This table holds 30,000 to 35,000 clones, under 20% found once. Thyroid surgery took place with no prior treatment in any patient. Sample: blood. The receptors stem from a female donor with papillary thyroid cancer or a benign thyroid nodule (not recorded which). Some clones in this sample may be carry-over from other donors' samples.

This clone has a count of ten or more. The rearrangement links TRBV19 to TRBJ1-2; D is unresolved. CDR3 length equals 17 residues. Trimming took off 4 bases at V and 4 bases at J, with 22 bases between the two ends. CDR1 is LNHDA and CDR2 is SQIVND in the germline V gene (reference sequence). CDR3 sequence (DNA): TGTGCCAGTAGTAGTCCTCCGGGATTCACTTCTAGCTATGGCTACACCTTC. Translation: CASSSPPGFTSSYGYTF.

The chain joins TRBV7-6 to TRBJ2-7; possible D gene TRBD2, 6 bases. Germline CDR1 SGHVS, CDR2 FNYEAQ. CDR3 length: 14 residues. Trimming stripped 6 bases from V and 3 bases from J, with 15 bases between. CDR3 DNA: TGTGCCAGCAGTGGCCGGGGGTACTTCTACGAGCAGTACTTC. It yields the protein CASSGRGYFYEQYF.

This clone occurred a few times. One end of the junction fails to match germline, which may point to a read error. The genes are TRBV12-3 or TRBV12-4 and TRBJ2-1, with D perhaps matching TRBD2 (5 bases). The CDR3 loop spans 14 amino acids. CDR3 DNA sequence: TGTGCCAGCAGTCCCGGCCCCTCCGCGGAGGTGCGTGTCTTC. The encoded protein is CASSPGPSAEVRVF.

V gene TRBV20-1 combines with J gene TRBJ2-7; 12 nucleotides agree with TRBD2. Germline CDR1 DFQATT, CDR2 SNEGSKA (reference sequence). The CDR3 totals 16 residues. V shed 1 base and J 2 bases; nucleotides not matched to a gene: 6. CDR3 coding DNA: TGCAGTGCTAGAGCCTGGGGACTAGCGGGCACCTACGAGCAGTACTTC. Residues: CSARAWGLAGTYEQYF.

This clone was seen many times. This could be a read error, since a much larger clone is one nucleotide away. CDR3 DNA sequence: TGCGCCAGCAGCCAAGCCTTCGCCGGGGCAGCCAAAAACATTCAGTACTTC. It translates to CASSQAFAGAAKNIQYF. The chain couples TRBV4-1 to TRBJ2-4; D is tentatively TRBD1 or TRBD2 (5 bases each). CDR3 length: 17 amino acids. The germline gives CDR1 MGHRA, CDR2 YSYEKL. The ends were cut back, 1 base at V and 0 bases at J, with 13 bases in the middle.

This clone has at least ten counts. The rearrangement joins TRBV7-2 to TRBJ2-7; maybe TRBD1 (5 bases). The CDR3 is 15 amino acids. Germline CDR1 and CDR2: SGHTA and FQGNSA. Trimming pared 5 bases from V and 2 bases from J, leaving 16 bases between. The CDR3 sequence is CASSPPRGPPYEQYF. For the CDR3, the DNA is TGTGCCAGCAGCCCCCCTAGGGGTCCCCCCTACGAGCAGTACTTC.

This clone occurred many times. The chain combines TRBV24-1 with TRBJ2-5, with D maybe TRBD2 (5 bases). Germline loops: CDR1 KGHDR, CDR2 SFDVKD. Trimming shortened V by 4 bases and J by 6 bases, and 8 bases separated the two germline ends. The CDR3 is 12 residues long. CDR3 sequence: CATSERGQTQYF. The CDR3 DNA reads TGTGCCACCAGTGAACGAGGGCAGACCCAGTACTTC.

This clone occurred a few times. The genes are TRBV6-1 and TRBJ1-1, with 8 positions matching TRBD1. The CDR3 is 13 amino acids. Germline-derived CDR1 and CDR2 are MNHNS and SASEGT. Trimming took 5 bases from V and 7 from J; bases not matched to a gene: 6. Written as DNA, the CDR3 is TGTGCCAGCAGTAGATCGACAGGGGATGAAGCTTTCTTT. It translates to CASSRSTGDEAFF.

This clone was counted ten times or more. As DNA, the CDR3 is TGTGCCTGGAGTTGGGGCTTAGTACAGGGAGGTTACGAGCAGTACTTC. This encodes CAWSWGLVQGGYEQYF. The rearrangement links TRBV30 to TRBJ2-7; D may match TRBD1 or TRBD2 (6 bases each). Germline-derived CDR1 and CDR2 are GTSNPN and SVGIG (reference sequence). Trimming left V 2 bases short and J 4 bases short, with 21 bases between. The CDR3 has 16 residues.

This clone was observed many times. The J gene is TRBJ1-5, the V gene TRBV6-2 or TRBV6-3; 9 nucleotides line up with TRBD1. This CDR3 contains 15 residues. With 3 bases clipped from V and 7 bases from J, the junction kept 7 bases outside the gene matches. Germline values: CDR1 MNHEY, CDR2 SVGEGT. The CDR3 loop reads CASSYGQGFRQPQHF. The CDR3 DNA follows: TGTGCCAGCAGTTATGGACAGGGGTTTCGGCAGCCCCAGCATTTT.

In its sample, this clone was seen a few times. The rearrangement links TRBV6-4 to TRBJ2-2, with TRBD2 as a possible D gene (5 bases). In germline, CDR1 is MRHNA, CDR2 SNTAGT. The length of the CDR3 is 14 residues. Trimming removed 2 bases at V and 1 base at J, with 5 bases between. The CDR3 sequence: CASSDRENTGELFF. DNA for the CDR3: TGTGCCAGCAGTGACCGGGAGAACACCGGGGAGCTGTTTTTT.

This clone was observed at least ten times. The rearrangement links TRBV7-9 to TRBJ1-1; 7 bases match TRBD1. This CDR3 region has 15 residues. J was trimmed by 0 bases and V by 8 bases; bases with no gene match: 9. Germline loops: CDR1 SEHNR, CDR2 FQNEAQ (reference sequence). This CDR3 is CASGGETGLNTEAFF. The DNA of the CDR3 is TGTGCCAGCGGAGGCGAGACAGGGCTGAACACTGAAGCTTTCTTT.

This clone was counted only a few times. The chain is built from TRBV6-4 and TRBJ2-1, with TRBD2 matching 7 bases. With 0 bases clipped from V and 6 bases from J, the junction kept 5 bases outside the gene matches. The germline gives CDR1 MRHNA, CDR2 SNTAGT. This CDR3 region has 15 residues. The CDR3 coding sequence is TGTGCCAGCAGTGACTCGAGACGGGAGGTCAATGAGCAGTTCTTC. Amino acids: CASSDSRREVNEQFF.

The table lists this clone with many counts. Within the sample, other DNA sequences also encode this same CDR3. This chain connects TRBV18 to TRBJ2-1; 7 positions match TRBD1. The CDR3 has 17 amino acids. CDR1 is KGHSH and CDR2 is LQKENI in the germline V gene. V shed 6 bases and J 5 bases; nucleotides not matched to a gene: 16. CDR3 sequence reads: CASSVTGATGANNEQFF. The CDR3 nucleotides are TGTGCCAGCTCGGTTACAGGGGCCACAGGGGCGAACAATGAGCAGTTCTTC.

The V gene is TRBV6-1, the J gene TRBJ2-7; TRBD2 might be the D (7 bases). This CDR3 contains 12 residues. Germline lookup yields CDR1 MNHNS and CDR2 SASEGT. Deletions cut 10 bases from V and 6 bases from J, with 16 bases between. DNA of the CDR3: TGTGCCATTCGACTGGGAGGGGGCGAGCAGTACTTC. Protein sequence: CAIRLGGGEQYF.

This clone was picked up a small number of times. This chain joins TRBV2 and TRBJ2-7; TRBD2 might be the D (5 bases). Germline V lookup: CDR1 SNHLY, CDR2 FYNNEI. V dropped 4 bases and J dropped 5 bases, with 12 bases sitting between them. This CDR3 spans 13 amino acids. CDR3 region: CASSVEGHNEQYF. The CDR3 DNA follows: TGTGCCAGCAGTGTCGAGGGTCACAACGAGCAGTACTTC.

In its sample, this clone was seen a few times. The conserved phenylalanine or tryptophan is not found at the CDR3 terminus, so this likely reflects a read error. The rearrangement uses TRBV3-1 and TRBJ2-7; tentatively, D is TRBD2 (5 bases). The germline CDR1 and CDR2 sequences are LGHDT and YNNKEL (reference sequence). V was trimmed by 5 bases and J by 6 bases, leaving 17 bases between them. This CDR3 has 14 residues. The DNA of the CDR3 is TGTGCCAGCAGCAATAGAGGGAAGGACTCCGAGCAGTACTCC. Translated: CASSNRGKDSEQYS.

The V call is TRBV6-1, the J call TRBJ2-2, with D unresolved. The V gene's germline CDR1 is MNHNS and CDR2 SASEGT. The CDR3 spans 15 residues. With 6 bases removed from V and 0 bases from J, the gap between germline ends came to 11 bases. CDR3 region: CASSLLGANTGELFF. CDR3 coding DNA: TGTGCCAGCAGCCTCCTGGGTGCGAACACCGGGGAGCTGTTTTTT.